Shown below are 3 T cell receptor beta chains from a single sample sequenced in a study of T-cell reconstitution after alpha-beta-depleted transplantation in children. This sample's TCRbeta library carried unique molecular identifier barcodes. A single record per CDR3 protein comes from TCRdb applying MiXCR to the PCR reads. The data contain roughly 180,000 distinct CDR3 sequences, 8.5% to 14% of them singletons. The starting material was PBMCs, obtained before TCRalphabeta/CD19-depleted stem cell transplant. Receptors were obtained from a boy aged 2 to 10 with acute myeloid leukemia, due to receive a stem cell transplant.

In this sample, this clonotype turned up many times. A much larger clone lies one base from this, so it may be a read error. The V call is TRBV20-1, the J call TRBJ2-2; no definite D call. Trimming took off 4 bases at V and 5 bases at J, with 11 bases between the two ends. The CDR3 length is 13 residues. CDR1 is DFQATT and CDR2 is SNEGSKA in the germline V gene (reference sequence). CDR3 coding DNA: TGCAGTGCTATTGAGCGTGAGACCGGGGAGCTGTTTTTT. This translates into CSAIERETGELFF.

This clonotype occurred a few times. V is TRBV20-1 and J is TRBJ2-1; D unclear. Between the trimmed V and J ends, which lost 0 bases and 9 bases, there was a span of 12 bases. There are 13 residues in the CDR3. Germline-derived CDR1 and CDR2 are DFQATT and SNEGSKA (reference sequence). In DNA form, the CDR3 reads TGCAGTGCTAGAGATCTTATGAACGGTGAGCAGTTCTTC. This codes for CSARDLMNGEQFF.

This clonotype was counted at least ten times. CDR3 protein: CASSPTGRQETQYF. CDR3 nucleotide sequence: TGTGCCAGCAGCCCCACCGGACGCCAAGAGACCCAGTACTTC. The V gene is TRBV6-1, the J gene TRBJ2-5, with D hard to call. V shed 6 bases and J shed 1 base, with 12 bases lying between them. The CDR3 consists of 14 residues. Germline assignment: CDR1 MNHNS and CDR2 SASEGT.